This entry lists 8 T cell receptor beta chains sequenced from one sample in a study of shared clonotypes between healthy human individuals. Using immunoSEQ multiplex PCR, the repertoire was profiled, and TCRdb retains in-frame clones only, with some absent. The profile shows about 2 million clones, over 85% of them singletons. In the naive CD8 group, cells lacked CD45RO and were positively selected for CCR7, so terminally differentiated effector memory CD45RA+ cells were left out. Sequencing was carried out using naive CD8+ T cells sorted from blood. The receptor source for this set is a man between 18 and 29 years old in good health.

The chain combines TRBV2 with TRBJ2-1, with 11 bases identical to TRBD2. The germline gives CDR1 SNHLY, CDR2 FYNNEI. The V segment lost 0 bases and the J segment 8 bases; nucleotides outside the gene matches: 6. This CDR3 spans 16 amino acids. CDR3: CASSEALGLAGDEQFF. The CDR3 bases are TGTGCCAGCAGTGAAGCTTTAGGACTAGCGGGCGATGAGCAGTTCTTC.

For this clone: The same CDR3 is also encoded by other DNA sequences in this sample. The DNA of the CDR3 is TGCGCCAGCAGCCAAGGATCTTACGAGCAGTACTTC. Translation: CASSQGSYEQYF. The V gene is TRBV4-1, the J gene TRBJ2-7; no clear D. Germline assignment: CDR1 MGHRA and CDR2 YSYEKL. The CDR3 consists of 12 residues. With 1 base removed from V and 4 bases from J, the gap between germline ends came to 5 bases.

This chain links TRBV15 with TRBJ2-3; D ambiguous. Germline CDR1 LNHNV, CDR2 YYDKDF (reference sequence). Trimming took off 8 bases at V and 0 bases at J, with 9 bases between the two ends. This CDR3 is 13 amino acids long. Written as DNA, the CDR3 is TGTGCCACCGGCATGATGAGCACAGATACGCAGTATTTT. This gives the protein CATGMMSTDTQYF.

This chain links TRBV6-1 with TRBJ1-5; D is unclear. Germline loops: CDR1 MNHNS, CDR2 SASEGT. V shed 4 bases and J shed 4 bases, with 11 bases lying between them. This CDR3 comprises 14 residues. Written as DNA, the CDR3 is TGTGCCAGCAGTGTAAGTTTGGGGAATCAGCCCCAGCATTTT. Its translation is CASSVSLGNQPQHF.

The DNA for the CDR3 is TGTGCCAGCAGCAACCCTGGAACAGGGAACACTGAAGCTTTCTTT. Translating it yields CASSNPGTGNTEAFF. The chain employs TRBV14 and TRBJ1-1, with a possible D match to TRBD1 (5 bases). V lost 5 bases and J lost 1, with 14 bases in between. This CDR3 is 15 amino acids long. CDR1 SGHDN and CDR2 FVKESK come from the germline V gene.

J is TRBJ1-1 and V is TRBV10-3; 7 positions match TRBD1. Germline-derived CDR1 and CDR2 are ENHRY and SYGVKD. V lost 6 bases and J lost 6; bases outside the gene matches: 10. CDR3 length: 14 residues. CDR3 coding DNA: TGTGCCATCAGCACGACAGGGTTGAATTCTGAAGCTTTCTTT. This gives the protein CAISTTGLNSEAFF.

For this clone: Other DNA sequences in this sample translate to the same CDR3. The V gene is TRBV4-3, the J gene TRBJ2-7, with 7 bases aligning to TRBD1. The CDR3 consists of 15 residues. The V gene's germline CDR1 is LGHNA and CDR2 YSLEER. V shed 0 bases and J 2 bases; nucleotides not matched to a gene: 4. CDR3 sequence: CASSQDRTGTYEQYF. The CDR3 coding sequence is TGCGCCAGCAGCCAAGATCGGACAGGCACCTACGAGCAGTACTTC.

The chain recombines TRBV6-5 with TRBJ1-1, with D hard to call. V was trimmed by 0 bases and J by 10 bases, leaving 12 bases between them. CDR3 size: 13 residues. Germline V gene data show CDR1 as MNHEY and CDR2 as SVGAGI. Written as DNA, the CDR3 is TGTGCCAGCAGTTACTCGGAAGAATTCGGAGCTTTCTTT. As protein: CASSYSEEFGAFF.